What follows is one T cell receptor (beta chain) and its context. This entry belongs to a study of blood T cell repertoires in COVID-19. Study in general: The United States, Italy and Spain were the sources of the acute and convalescent COVID-19 samples. T cells, B-cell-depleted T cells, or PBMCs supplied cDNA or gDNA.

Authors' analysis steps: Amplification from reference gene primers served as the basis for estimated nucleated cell counts. Here immunoSEQ multiplex PCR was the method, and the copy in TCRdb shows in-frame clones only, minus some. V, J and clone size are taken as reported in that table, and D and trimming were inferred from the DNA itself. The data contain about 220,000 clones, roughly nine tenths of them singletons. The junction had 4 bases not matched to a gene; V was cut back by 1 base and J by 0 bases. The CDR3 sequence is 16 residues long. Germline V CDR1 and CDR2: SGHDT, YYEEEE. The sample was peripheral blood. V usage is TRBV5-6 and J usage is TRBJ1-5, with TRBD1 matching over 7 bases. The TCR originated in a man aged 35 to 55 with acute or convalescent COVID-19. Written as DNA, the CDR3 is TGTGCCAGCAGCTTGCAGGGGGGTTATAGCAATCAGCCCCAGCATTTT. Its protein product is CASSLQGGYSNQPQHF.